This TCR beta chain was retrieved from a study of PD-L1 blockade in urothelial cancer. Study background: In the patient group, about 90% of the roughly 29 were males with bladder-origin urothelial cancer. Each participant's history included 0 to 3 prior chemotherapy regimens.

V lost 0 bases to trimming and J lost 1 base; unmatched junction nucleotides: 3. Per the germline V gene, CDR1 is SGHVS and CDR2 is FQNEAQ. CDR3 length equals 16 residues. Measured with immunoSEQ multiplex PCR; TCRdb has only the in-frame clones, and not every one. Among roughly 84,000 clones, over 80% were seen once, and the ten largest hold 9.5%. This clone occurred a few times. The clonotype originates from a man between 65 and 85 years old with urothelial cancer. The gene calls are TRBV7-8 and TRBJ2-7; 10 positions agree with TRBD2. Sample: PBMCs, taken around atezolizumab (anti-PD-L1) treatment. For the CDR3, the DNA is TGTGCCAGCAGCTTAGCGAGGACTAGCGGATCCTACGAGCAGTACTTC. Translation gives CASSLARTSGSYEQYF.